Shown below are 25 T cell receptor beta chains from a single sample sequenced in a study of Ad26.COV2.S vaccination and SARS-CoV-2 variants. Treatment in this sample: some 20 received Ad26.COV2.S at low or high dose, single or two shots; about 5 received placebo; per-sample allocation not given. Samples were taken on day 63 after the first vaccine or placebo injection. Using immunoSEQ multiplex PCR, the repertoire was profiled, and TCRdb retains in-frame clones only, with some absent. Here the sample spans hundreds of thousands of clones, around 87% being singletons. This sample comprised peripheral blood, obtained in a trial of Ad26.COV2.S vaccine versus placebo. The receptors come from a person between 18 and 60 years old who received the Ad26.COV2.S COVID-19 vaccine or a placebo.

This rearrangement joins TRBV19 to TRBJ1-1; TRBD1 agrees at 7 bases. The V gene's germline CDR1 is LNHDA and CDR2 SQIVND (reference sequence). CDR3 length: 14 residues. V dropped 5 bases and J dropped 7; count of bases not matched to a gene: 10. The CDR3 DNA follows: TGTGCCAGTAGTCCTCGGACAGGTCGCGATGAAGCTTTCTTT. Translated: CASSPRTGRDEAFF.

This clone was detected a few times. This chain connects TRBV10-3 to TRBJ1-1; unclear D gene. Trimming pared 3 bases from V and 1 base from J, leaving 12 bases between. Germline loops: CDR1 ENHRY, CDR2 SYGVKD. This CDR3 spans 15 amino acids. The CDR3 DNA reads TGTGCCATCAGTGAAGCGCGGTGGAGGAACACTGAAGCTTTCTTT. Translating gives CAISEARWRNTEAFF.

CDR3 residues: CASSQEHAKGSGNTIYF. Here the CDR3 DNA reads TGTGCCAGCAGCCAAGAACACGCGAAGGGATCTGGAAACACCATATATTTT. The chain employs TRBV4-2 and TRBJ1-3, with D hard to call. In germline, CDR1 is LGHNA, CDR2 YNFKEQ. The CDR3 length is 17 residues. V lost 0 bases, J lost 1 base, and 13 bases lay in between.

This clone was detected only a few times. The CDR3 is CASSVTGPAEAFF. CDR3 in DNA: TGTGCCAGCAGTGTAACTGGGCCGGCTGAAGCTTTCTTT. J is TRBJ1-1 and V is TRBV2; no definite D call. V gave up 4 bases and J gave up 6 bases, with 12 bases separating them. The CDR3 extends over 13 amino acids. Per the germline V gene, CDR1 is SNHLY and CDR2 is FYNNEI.

Here the CDR3 DNA reads TGTGCCAGCAGCTTCCGACAGGGTGGAAGCTACGAGCAGTACTTC. It specifies CASSFRQGGSYEQYF. The V gene is TRBV5-4, the J gene TRBJ2-7, with 7 nucleotides matching TRBD1. The CDR3 is 15 amino acids. V gave up 2 bases and J gave up 3 bases; unmatched junction bases: 8. Germline loops: CDR1 SGHNT, CDR2 YYREEE (reference sequence). The variable domain in full, with the rest retrieved from reference TRBV5-4 and TRBJ2-7, is ETGVTQSPTHLIKTRGQQVTLRCSSQSGHNTVSWYQQALGQGPQFIFQYYREEENGRGNFPPRFSGLQFPNYSSELNVNALELDDSALYLCASSFRQGGSYEQYFGPGTRLTVT.

This sequence joins TRBV20-1 and TRBJ2-5, with D hard to call. V was cut by 6 bases and J by 2 bases, with 4 bases left in between. The CDR3 totals 10 residues. The V gene's germline CDR1 is DFQATT and CDR2 SNEGSKA (reference sequence). The CDR3 DNA is TGCAGTGCGGGTCAAGAGACCCAGTACTTC. This encodes CSAGQETQYF.

Remarks on this clone: Other nucleotide sequences in the sample specify the same CDR3. The chain couples TRBV12-3 or TRBV12-4 to TRBJ1-5; D gene uncertain. The length of the CDR3 is 13 residues. The ends were cut back, 3 bases at V and 4 bases at J, with 7 bases in the middle. DNA for the CDR3: TGTGCCAGCAGTTTCGATGGGAATCAGCCCCAGCATTTT. Translated: CASSFDGNQPQHF.

This sequence joins TRBV6-5 and TRBJ2-7; 11 bases match TRBD2. The V gene's germline CDR1 is MNHEY and CDR2 SVGAGI. The trim removed 2 bases at V and 2 bases at J, leaving 2 bases unmatched. The CDR3 is made up of 15 amino acids. The DNA of the CDR3 is TGTGCCAGCAGTTACGCTAGCGGGGGGACCTACGAGCAGTACTTC. It encodes CASSYASGGTYEQYF.

J is TRBJ2-5 and V is TRBV2; D not certain. The CDR3 consists of 12 residues. The germline V gene encodes CDR1 SNHLY and CDR2 FYNNEI. V gave up 2 bases and J gave up 9 bases, with 10 bases separating them. The CDR3 region is CASSELAEAQYF. CDR3 bases: TGTGCCAGCAGTGAACTTGCCGAGGCCCAGTACTTC.

The chain employs TRBV5-5 and TRBJ1-5; 8 nucleotides agree with TRBD1. The V gene end was trimmed by 0 bases and the J gene end by 2 bases; junction bases not matched to a gene: 7. This CDR3 has 17 amino acids. In germline, CDR1 is SGHKS, CDR2 YYEKEE (reference sequence). The CDR3 spells CASSLGTGLRGNQPQHF. The CDR3 nucleotides read TGTGCCAGCAGCTTGGGGACAGGGTTACGCGGCAATCAGCCCCAGCATTTT.

J is TRBJ1-1 and V is TRBV4-1, with TRBD1 matching 7 bases. The CDR3 has 19 amino acids. CDR1 and CDR2 (germline): MGHRA, YSYEKL. The trim removed 0 bases at V and 1 base at J, leaving 14 bases unmatched. CDR3 sequence reads: CASSQDLAGSGTENTEAFF. The DNA for the CDR3 is TGCGCCAGCAGCCAAGATTTGGCGGGATCCGGGACAGAGAACACTGAAGCTTTCTTT.

There are a few counts of this clone. The chain combines TRBV7-9 with TRBJ2-7; tentatively, D is TRBD1 (6 bases). This CDR3 spans 15 amino acids. With 1 base removed from V and 4 bases from J, the gap between germline ends came to 14 bases. The germline CDR1 and CDR2 sequences are SEHNR and FQNEAQ (reference sequence). CDR3 loop: CASSLGYGTKYEQYF. In nucleotides, the CDR3 is TGTGCCAGCAGCTTAGGTTATGGGACAAAATACGAGCAGTACTTC.

The V gene is TRBV5-1, the J gene TRBJ2-5, with a weak D call TRBD2 (6 bases). Germline V gene data show CDR1 as SGHRS and CDR2 as YFSETQ. Trimming stripped 5 bases from V and 2 bases from J, with 19 bases between. This CDR3 contains 16 residues. For the CDR3, the DNA is TGCGCCAGCAGTCCCGCGGTAGTCGGGGGACAAGAGACCCAGTACTTC. Its translation is CASSPAVVGGQETQYF.

This CDR3 is CASSQEPVSGEQYF. CDR3 coding DNA: TGCGCCAGCAGCCAAGAACCAGTATCGGGCGAGCAGTACTTC. The rearrangement joins TRBV4-1 to TRBJ2-7; D unclear. The CDR3 runs to 14 residues. In germline, CDR1 is MGHRA, CDR2 YSYEKL. Deletions cut 0 bases from V and 6 bases from J, with 12 bases between.

V gene TRBV6-2 or TRBV6-3 combines with J gene TRBJ2-2; D remains unclear. The CDR3 is 14 amino acids. Trimming left V 5 bases short and J 5 bases short, with 12 bases between. Germline lookup yields CDR1 MNHEY and CDR2 SVGEGT. CDR3 nucleotides: TGTGCCAGCAGTGACAACTATTTTACCGGGGAGCTGTTTTTT. It yields the protein CASSDNYFTGELFF.

This chain connects TRBV5-6 to TRBJ1-3; D remains ambiguous. Looked up from germline, CDR1 is SGHDT and CDR2 is YYEEEE. The ends were cut back, 0 bases at V and 0 bases at J, with 13 bases in the middle. The CDR3 runs to 17 residues. CDR3 sequence: CASSLVEELISGNTIYF. CDR3 sequence (DNA): TGTGCCAGCAGCTTGGTAGAGGAACTGATCTCTGGAAACACCATATATTTT.

The rearrangement links TRBV3-1 (or the pseudogene TRBV3-2) to TRBJ2-3, with 15 bases matching TRBD2. This CDR3 region has 20 residues. V shed 5 bases, J shed 3 bases, and the junction held 15 bases outside the gene matches. From germline, CDR1 is LGHDT and CDR2 YNNKEL (reference sequence). The CDR3 spells CASSVRTSGGAWFGTDTQYF. The CDR3 bases are TGTGCCAGCAGCGTCCGGACTAGCGGGGGGGCCTGGTTTGGGACAGATACGCAGTATTTT.

This chain uses TRBV6-5 with TRBJ2-3, with 9 bases aligning to TRBD2. The CDR3 is made up of 14 amino acids. J lost 2 bases, V lost 7 bases, and 4 bases had no gene match. Germline-derived CDR1 and CDR2 are MNHEY and SVGAGI. The CDR3: CASKIAGATDTQYF. For the CDR3, the DNA is TGTGCCAGCAAGATAGCGGGGGCCACAGATACGCAGTATTTT.

Turning to this clone: The same CDR3 arises from other DNA sequences in this sample as well. The rearrangement links TRBV10-3 to TRBJ1-5; possible D gene TRBD1, 5 bases. The CDR3 extends over 14 amino acids. The germline V gene encodes CDR1 ENHRY and CDR2 SYGVKD. V gave up 2 bases and J gave up 2 bases, with 7 bases separating them. DNA for the CDR3: TGTGCCATCAGTGAGGGGGCGCGCAATCAGCCCCAGCATTTT. It translates to CAISEGARNQPQHF.

The chain couples TRBV30 to TRBJ1-1, with D uncertain. V lost 0 bases to trimming and J lost 6 bases, with 8 bases between them. The CDR3 length is 12 residues. Germline V gene lookup returns CDR1 GTSNPN and CDR2 SVGIG (reference sequence). Written as DNA, the CDR3 is TGTGCCTGGAGTGTACAATGGGCTGAAGCTTTCTTT. This codes for CAWSVQWAEAFF.

This clone was counted a few times. This chain joins TRBV13 and TRBJ1-2; D may be TRBD1 (5 bases). CDR3 length: 16 amino acids. CDR1 is PRHDT and CDR2 is FYEKMQ in the germline V gene (reference sequence). Trimming took off 3 bases at V and 4 bases at J, with 18 bases between the two ends. For the CDR3, the DNA is TGTGCCAGCAGCTTGGGGGAGGGGCGGTTCAGCTATGGCTACACCTTC. It codes for CASSLGEGRFSYGYTF.

The rearrangement links TRBV19 to TRBJ1-6; TRBD1 matches 7 bases. This CDR3 contains 15 residues. In germline, CDR1 is LNHDA, CDR2 SQIVND (reference sequence). Trimming cost V 5 bases and J 4 bases; bases outside gene matches: 5. The DNA of the CDR3 is TGTGCCAGTAGTTCAACGGGACAGTATAATTCACCCCTCCACTTT. Translating gives CASSSTGQYNSPLHF.

The chain employs TRBV25-1 and TRBJ2-5; the D gene is possibly TRBD2 (5 bases). V dropped 5 bases and J dropped 2 bases, with 9 bases sitting between them. This CDR3 is built from 13 residues. CDR1 and CDR2 (germline): MGHDK, SYGVNS. CDR3: CASSRWEQETQYF. The CDR3 DNA sequence: TGTGCCAGCAGTCGGTGGGAGCAAGAGACCCAGTACTTC.

This rearrangement joins TRBV19 to TRBJ1-5; weak D call: TRBD1 (6 bases). Germline V gives CDR1 LNHDA, CDR2 SQIVND (reference sequence). Trimming pared 0 bases from V and 3 bases from J, leaving 15 bases between. This CDR3 contains 17 residues. The CDR3 sequence is CASSIDLAGESNQPQHF. CDR3 in DNA: TGTGCCAGTAGTATAGATCTGGCAGGGGAATCCAATCAGCCCCAGCATTTT.

The count of this clone is one. This may come from a read error, since a much larger clone is one base off. The chain recombines TRBV5-8 with TRBJ1-5; the D is unclear. The CDR3 runs to 13 residues. Germline CDR1 reads SGHTS; CDR2 reads YDEGEE. Trimming took 0 bases from V and 4 from J, leaving 5 bases between them. The CDR3 region has the DNA TGTGCCAGCAGCTTGGAACTGAATCAGCCCCAGCATTTT. As protein: CASSLELNQPQHF.